This T cell receptor beta chain was recovered during a study of control samples from healthy donors and cancer patients. This CDR3 is built from 14 residues. Germline assignment: CDR1 SNHLY and CDR2 FYNNEI. J gave up 5 bases and V 3 bases, and 2 bases lay outside the gene matches. The repertoire was sequenced with immunoSEQ multiplex PCR; TCRdb's copy has only in-frame clones and lacks some. The table shows more than 150,000 clones, with 92% occurring only once. Sequenced: blood. The chain carries TRBV2 and TRBJ1-2; 11 bases agree with TRBD1. The receptor was derived from a woman aged 25 to 45 in good health. CDR3 residues: CASSDGTGGYGYTF. The DNA of the CDR3 is TGTGCCAGCAGTGATGGGACAGGGGGATATGGCTACACCTTC.